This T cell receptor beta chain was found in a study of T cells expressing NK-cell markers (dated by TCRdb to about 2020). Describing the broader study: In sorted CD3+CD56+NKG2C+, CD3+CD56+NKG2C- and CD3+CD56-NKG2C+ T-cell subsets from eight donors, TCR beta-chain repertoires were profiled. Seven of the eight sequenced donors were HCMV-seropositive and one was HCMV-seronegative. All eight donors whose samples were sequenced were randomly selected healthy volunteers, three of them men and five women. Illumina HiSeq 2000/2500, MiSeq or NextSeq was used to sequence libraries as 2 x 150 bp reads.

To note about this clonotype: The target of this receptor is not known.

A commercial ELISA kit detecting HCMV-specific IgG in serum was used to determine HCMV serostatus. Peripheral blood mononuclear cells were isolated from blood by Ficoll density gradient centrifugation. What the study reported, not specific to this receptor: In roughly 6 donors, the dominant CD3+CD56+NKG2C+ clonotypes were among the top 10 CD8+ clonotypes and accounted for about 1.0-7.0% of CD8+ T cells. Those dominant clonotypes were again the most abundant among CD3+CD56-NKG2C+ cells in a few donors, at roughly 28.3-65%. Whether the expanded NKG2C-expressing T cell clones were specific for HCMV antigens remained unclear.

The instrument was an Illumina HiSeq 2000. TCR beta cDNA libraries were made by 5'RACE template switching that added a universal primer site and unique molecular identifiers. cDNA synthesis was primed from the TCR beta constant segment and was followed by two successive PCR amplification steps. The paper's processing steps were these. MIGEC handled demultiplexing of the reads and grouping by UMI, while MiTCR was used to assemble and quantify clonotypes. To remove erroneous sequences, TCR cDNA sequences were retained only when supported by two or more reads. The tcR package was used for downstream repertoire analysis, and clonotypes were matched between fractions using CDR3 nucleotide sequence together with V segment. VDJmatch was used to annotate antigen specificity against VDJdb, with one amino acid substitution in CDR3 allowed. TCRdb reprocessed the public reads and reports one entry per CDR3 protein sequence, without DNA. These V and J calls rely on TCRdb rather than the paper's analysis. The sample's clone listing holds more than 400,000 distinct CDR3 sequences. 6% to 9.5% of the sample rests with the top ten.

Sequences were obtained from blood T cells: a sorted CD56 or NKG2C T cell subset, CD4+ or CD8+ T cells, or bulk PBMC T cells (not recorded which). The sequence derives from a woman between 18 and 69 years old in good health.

The CDR3 region: CASRVDRVSTEAFF. This receptor chain uses TRBV12-3 or TRBV12-4 and TRBJ1-1; TCRdb selects TRBD1, and the lack of DNA leaves this call unchecked. The CDR3 has 14 amino acids, counting the end cysteine and phenylalanine. No DNA was logged.